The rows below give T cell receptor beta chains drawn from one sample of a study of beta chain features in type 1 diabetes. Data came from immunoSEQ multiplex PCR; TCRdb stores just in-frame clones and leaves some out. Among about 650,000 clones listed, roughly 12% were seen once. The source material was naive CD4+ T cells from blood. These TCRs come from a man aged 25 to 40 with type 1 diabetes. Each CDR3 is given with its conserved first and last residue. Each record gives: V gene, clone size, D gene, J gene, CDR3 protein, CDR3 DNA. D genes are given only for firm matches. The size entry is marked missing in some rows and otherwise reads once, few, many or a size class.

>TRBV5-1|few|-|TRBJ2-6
CASRDGAGANVLTF
TGCGCCAGCAGGGACGGGGCCGGGGCCAACGTCCTGACTTTC
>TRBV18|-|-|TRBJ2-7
CASSPPGTLLYEQYF
TGTGCCAGCTCACCACCAGGGACACTCCTCTACGAGCAGTACTTC
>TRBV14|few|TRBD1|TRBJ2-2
CASSHGTGGYGELFF
TGTGCCAGCAGCCACGGAACAGGGGGTTACGGGGAGCTGTTTTTT
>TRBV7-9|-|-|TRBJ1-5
CASSPRGGSGDQPQHF
TGTGCCAGCAGCCCTCGGGGGGGCAGCGGGGATCAGCCCCAGCATTTT
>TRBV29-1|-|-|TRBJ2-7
CSVRGQRSSYEQYF
TGCAGCGTGCGGGGACAGAGGAGCTCCTACGAGCAGTACTTC
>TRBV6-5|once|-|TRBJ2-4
CASSNGFQVKNIQYF
TGTGCCAGCAGTAACGGGTTCCAAGTCAAAAACATTCAGTACTTC
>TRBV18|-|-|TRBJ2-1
CASSPPMRDSNEQFF
TGTGCCAGCTCACCCCCAATGAGGGATAGCAATGAGCAGTTCTTC
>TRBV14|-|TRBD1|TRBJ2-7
CASSQPLGRTGGTYEQYF
TGTGCCAGCAGCCAGCCCCTGGGGCGGACAGGGGGGACCTACGAGCAGTACTTC
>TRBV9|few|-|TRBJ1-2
CASSVDGRGGYTF
TGTGCCAGCAGCGTAGACGGGCGCGGAGGCTACACCTTC
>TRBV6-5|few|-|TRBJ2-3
CASSYSGTSTDTQYF
TGTGCCAGCAGTTACTCGGGTACTAGCACAGATACGCAGTATTTT
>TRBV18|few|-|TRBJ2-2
CASSPPGANTGELFF
TGTGCCAGCTCACCACCAGGTGCGAACACCGGGGAGCTGTTTTTT
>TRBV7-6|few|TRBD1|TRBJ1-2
CASSAEPGQGGYGYTF
TGTGCCAGCAGCGCCGAACCGGGACAGGGGGGCTATGGCTACACCTTC
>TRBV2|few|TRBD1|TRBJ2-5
CASTRGQGAYETQYF
TGTGCCAGCACCCGCGGACAGGGGGCGTACGAGACCCAGTACTTC
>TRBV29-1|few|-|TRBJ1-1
CSVVSPMNTEAFF
TGCAGCGTGGTTAGTCCCATGAACACTGAAGCTTTCTTT
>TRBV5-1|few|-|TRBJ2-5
CASSPGETQYF
TGCGCCAGCAGCCCGGGGGAGACCCAGTACTTC
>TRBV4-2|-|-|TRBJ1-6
CASSQEGRGNSPLHF
TGTGCCAGCAGCCAAGAGGGCAGGGGTAATTCACCCCTCCACTTT
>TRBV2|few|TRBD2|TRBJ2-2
CATRGDLRNTGELFF
TGTGCCACCCGGGGGGATTTGAGAAACACCGGGGAGCTGTTTTTT
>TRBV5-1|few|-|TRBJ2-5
CASSPTTEPQETQYF
TGCGCCAGCAGCCCGACGACAGAACCACAAGAGACCCAGTACTTC
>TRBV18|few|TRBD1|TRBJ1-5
CASSPETGSNQPQHF
TGTGCCAGCTCACCTGAGACAGGGAGCAATCAGCCCCAGCATTTT
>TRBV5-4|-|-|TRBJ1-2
CASSLETVNYGYTF
TGTGCCAGCAGCTTGGAGACAGTTAACTATGGCTACACCTTC
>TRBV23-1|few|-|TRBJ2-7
CASNPGAHSSYEQYF
TGCGCCAGCAATCCCGGGGCTCACAGCTCCTACGAGCAGTACTTC
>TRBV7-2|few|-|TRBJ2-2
CASSLGGPTGELFF
TGTGCCAGCAGCTTAGGAGGTCCCACCGGGGAGCTGTTTTTT
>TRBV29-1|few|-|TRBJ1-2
CSVEFRSGGGYTF
TGCAGCGTTGAATTTAGGTCCGGTGGTGGCTACACCTTC
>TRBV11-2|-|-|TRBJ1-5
CASSLGLWQPQHF
TGTGCCAGCAGCTTGGGGTTGTGGCAGCCCCAGCATTTT
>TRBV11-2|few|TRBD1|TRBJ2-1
CASRSRTGALYNEQFF
TGTGCCAGCAGGTCTAGGACAGGGGCCCTCTACAATGAGCAGTTCTTC
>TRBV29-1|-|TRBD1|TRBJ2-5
CSVDGQGEETQYF
TGCAGCGTAGACGGACAGGGGGAAGAGACCCAGTACTTC
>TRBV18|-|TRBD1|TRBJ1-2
CASSPTGTGTNYGYTF
TGTGCCAGCTCACCAACGGGGACAGGAACGAACTATGGCTACACCTTC
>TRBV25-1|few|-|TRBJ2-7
CASRGGSYEQYF
TGTGCCAGCAGGGGCGGTTCCTACGAGCAGTACTTC
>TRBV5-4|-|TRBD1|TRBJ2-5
CASSTDRGRQTQYF
TGTGCCAGCAGCACCGACAGGGGGCGACAGACCCAGTACTTC
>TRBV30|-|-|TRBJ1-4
CAWRVARVHEKLFF
TGTGCCTGGAGAGTCGCCAGGGTCCATGAAAAACTGTTTTTT
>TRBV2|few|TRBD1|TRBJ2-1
CASRARDRASEQFF
TGTGCCAGCCGGGCCCGAGACAGGGCGAGTGAGCAGTTCTTC
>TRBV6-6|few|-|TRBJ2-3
CASSYGGLDTQYF
TGTGCCAGCAGTTACGGGGGCTTAGATACGCAGTATTTT
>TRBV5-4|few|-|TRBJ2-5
CASSRDIPKGQETQYF
TGTGCCAGCAGCCGGGACATCCCGAAGGGCCAAGAGACCCAGTACTTC
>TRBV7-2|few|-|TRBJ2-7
CASRSGGTQSYEQYF
TGTGCCAGCAGATCCGGGGGGACACAATCCTACGAGCAGTACTTC
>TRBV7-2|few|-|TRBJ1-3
CASSSLSGNTIYF
TGTGCCAGCAGCTCCCTCTCTGGAAACACCATATATTTT